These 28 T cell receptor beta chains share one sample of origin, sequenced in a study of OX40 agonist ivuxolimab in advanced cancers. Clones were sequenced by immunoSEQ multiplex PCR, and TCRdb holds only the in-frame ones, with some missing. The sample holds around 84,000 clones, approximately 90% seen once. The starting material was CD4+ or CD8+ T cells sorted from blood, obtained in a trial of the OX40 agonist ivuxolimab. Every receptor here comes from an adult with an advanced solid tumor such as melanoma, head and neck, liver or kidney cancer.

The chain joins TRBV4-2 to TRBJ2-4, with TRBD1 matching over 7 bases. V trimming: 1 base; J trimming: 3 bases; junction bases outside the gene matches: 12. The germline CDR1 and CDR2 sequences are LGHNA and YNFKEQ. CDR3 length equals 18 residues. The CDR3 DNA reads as TGTGCCAGCAGCCAAGGAGGCTCGACAGGGAACGACAAAAACATTCAGTACTTC. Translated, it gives CASSQGGSTGNDKNIQYF.

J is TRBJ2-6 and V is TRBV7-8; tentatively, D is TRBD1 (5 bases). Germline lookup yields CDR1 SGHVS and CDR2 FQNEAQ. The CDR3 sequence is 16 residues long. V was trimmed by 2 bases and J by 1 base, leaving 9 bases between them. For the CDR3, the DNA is TGTGCCAGCAGCTTATTTGGGGCGTCTGGGGCCAACGTCCTGACTTTC. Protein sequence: CASSLFGASGANVLTF.

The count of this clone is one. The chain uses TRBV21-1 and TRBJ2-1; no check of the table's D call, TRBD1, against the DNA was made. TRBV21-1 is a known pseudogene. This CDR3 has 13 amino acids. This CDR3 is CAPQGGSYNEQFF. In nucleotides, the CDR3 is TGTGCCCCCCAGGGGGGCTCCTACAATGAGCAGTTCTTC.

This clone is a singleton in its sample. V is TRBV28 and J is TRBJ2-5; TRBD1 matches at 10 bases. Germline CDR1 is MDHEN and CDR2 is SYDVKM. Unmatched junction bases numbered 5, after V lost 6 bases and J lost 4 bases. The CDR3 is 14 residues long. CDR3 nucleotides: TGTGCCAGCAGACGGACAGGGGGATCAGAGACCCAGTACTTC. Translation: CASRRTGGSETQYF.

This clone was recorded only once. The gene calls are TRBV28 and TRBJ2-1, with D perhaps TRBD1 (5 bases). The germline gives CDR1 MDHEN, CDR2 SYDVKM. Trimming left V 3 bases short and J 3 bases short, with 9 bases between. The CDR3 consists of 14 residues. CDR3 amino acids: CASSLGRNYNEQFF. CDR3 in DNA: TGTGCCAGCAGTTTGGGGCGGAACTACAATGAGCAGTTCTTC.

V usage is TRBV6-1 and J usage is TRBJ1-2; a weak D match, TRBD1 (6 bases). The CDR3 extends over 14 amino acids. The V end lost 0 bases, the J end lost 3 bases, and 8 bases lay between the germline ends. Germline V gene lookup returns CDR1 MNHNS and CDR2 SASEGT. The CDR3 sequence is CASSEAGGHYGYTF. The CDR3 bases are TGTGCCAGCAGTGAAGCGGGGGGGCACTATGGCTACACCTTC.

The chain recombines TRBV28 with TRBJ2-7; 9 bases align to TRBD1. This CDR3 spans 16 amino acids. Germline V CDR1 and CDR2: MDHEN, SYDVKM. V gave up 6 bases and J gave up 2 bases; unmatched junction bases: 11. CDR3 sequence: CASRTPTGGVPYEQYF. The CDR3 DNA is TGTGCCAGCAGGACCCCGACAGGGGGAGTACCCTACGAGCAGTACTTC.

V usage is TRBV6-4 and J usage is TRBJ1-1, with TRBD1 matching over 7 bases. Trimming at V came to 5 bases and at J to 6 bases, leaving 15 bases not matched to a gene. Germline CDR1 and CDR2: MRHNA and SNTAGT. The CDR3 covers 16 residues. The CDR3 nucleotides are TGTGCCAGCAGTCGCGGACCGGACCAGGGGGGTGCTGAAGCTTTCTTT. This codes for CASSRGPDQGGAEAFF.

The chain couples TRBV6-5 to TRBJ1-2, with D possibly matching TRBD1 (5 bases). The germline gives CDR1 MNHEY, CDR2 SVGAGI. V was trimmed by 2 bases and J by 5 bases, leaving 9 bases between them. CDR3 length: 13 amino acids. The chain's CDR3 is CASSYVRAYGYTF. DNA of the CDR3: TGTGCCAGCAGTTACGTCAGGGCTTATGGCTACACCTTC.

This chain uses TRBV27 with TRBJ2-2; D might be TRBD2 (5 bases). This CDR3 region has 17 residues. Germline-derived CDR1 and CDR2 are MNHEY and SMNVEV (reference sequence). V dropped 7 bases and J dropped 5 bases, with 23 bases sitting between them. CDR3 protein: CASTSLLVGGRTGELFF. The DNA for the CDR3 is TGTGCCAGCACCTCCCTCTTGGTTGGTGGGAGAACCGGGGAGCTGTTTTTT.

Here the CDR3 reads CASSLSGTYQETQYF. As DNA, the CDR3 is TGCGCCAGCAGCTTGAGCGGGACATACCAAGAGACCCAGTACTTC. V gene TRBV5-1 combines with J gene TRBJ2-5; possibly TRBD2 for D (7 bases). Trimming removed 1 base at V and 0 bases at J, with 10 bases between. The CDR3 consists of 15 residues. CDR1 SGHRS and CDR2 YFSETQ come from the germline V gene.

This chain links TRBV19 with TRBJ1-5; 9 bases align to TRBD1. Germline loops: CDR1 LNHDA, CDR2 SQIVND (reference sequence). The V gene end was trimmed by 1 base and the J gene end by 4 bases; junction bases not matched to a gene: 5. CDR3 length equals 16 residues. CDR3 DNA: TGTGCCAGTAGTATAGTTGTGGGGACAGGGAATCAGCCCCAGCATTTT. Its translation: CASSIVVGTGNQPQHF.

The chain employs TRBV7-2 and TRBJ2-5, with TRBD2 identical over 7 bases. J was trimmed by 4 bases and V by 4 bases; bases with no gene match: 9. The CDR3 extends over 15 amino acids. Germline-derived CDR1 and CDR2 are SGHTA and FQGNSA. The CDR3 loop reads CASSWGGSGRETQYF. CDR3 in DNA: TGTGCCAGCAGCTGGGGGGGTAGCGGGCGAGAGACCCAGTACTTC.

CDR3 loop: CAILAANTGELFF. In DNA, the CDR3 is TGTGCCATACTAGCGGCGAACACCGGGGAGCTGTTTTTT. The V call is TRBV10-3, the J call TRBJ2-2, with 8 bases aligning to TRBD2. The germline gives CDR1 ENHRY, CDR2 SYGVKD. Germline trimming cut 9 bases from V and 0 bases from J; bases unmatched to any gene: 0. The CDR3 length is 13 residues.

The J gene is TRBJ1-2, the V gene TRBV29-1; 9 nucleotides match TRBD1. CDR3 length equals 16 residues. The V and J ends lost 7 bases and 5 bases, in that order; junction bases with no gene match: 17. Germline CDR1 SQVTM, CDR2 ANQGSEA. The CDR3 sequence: CSAGGTGTLDGYGYTF. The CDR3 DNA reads TGCAGCGCAGGTGGGACAGGGACCTTGGATGGGTATGGCTACACCTTC.

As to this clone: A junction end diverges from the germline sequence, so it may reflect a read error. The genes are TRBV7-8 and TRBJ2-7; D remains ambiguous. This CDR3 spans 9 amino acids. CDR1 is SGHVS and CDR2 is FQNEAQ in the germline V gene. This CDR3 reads CASSFNTHF. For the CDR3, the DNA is TGTGCCAGCAGCTTCAACACCCACTTC.

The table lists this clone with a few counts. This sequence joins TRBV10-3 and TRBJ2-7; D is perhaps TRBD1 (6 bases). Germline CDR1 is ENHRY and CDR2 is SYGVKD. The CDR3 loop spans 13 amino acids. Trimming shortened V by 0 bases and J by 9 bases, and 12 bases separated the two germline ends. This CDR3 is CAISESADRLQYF. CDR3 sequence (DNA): TGTGCCATCAGTGAGTCAGCTGACAGGTTGCAGTACTTC.

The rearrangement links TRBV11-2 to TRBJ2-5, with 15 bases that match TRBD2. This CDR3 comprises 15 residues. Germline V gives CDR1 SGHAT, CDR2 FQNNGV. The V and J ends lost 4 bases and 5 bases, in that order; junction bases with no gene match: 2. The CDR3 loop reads CASSSGTSGRETQYF. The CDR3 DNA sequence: TGTGCCAGCAGCTCAGGGACTAGCGGGAGGGAGACCCAGTACTTC. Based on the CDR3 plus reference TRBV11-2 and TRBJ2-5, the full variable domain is EAGVAQSPRYKIIEKRQSVAFWCNPISGHATLYWYQQILGQGPKLLIQFQNNGVVDDSQLPKDRFSAERLKGVDSTLKIQPAKLEDSAVYLCASSSGTSGRETQYFGPGTRLLVL.

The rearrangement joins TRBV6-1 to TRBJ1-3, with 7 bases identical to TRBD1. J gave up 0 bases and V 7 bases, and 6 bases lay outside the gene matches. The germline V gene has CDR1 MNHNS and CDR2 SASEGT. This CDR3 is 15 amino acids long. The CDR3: CASKQGRYSGNTIYF. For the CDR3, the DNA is TGTGCCAGCAAACAGGGGAGATACTCTGGAAACACCATATATTTT.

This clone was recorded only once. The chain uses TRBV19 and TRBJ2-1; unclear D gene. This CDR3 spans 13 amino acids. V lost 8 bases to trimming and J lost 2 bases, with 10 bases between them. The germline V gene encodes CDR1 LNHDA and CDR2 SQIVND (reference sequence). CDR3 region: CASRSDPYNEQFF. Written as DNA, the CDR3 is TGTGCCAGTCGGAGCGACCCCTACAATGAGCAGTTCTTC.

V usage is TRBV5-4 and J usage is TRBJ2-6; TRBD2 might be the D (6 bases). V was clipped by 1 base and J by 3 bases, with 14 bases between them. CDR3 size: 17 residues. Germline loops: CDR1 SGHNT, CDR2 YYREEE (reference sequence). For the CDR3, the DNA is TGTGCCAGCAGCTTGCCTATTCGGCGGGGTGGGGCCAACGTCCTGACTTTC. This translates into CASSLPIRRGGANVLTF.

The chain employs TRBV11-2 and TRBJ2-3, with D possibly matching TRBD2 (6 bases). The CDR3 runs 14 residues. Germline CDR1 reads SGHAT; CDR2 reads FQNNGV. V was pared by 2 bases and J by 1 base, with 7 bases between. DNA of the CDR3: TGTGCCAGCAGCTTATCGGGAGGCACAGATACGCAGTATTTT. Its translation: CASSLSGGTDTQYF.

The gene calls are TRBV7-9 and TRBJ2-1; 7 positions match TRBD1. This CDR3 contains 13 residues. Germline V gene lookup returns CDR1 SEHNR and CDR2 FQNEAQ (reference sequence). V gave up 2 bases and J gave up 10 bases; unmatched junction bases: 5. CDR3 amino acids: CASSLRGLGEQFF. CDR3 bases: TGTGCCAGCAGCTTAAGGGGGCTAGGCGAGCAGTTCTTC.

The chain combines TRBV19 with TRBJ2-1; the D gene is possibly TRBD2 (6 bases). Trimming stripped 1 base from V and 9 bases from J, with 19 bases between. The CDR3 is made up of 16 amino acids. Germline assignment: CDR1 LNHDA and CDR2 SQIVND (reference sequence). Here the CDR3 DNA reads TGTGCCAGTAGTATAGGGCGGACTATAAGTCCTGCTGAGCAGTTCTTC. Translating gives CASSIGRTISPAEQFF. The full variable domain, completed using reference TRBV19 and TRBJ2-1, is DGGITQSPKYLFRKEGQNVTLSCEQNLNHDAMYWYRQDPGQGLRLIYYSQIVNDFQKGDIAEGYSVSREKKESFPLTVTSAQKNPTAFYLCASSIGRTISPAEQFFGPGTRLTVL.

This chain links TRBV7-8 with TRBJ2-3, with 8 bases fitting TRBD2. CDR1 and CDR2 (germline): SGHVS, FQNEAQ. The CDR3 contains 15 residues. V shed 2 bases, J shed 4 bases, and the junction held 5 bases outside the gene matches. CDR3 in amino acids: CASSLSGSPPDTQYF. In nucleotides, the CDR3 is TGTGCCAGCAGCTTAAGCGGGAGTCCCCCAGATACGCAGTATTTT. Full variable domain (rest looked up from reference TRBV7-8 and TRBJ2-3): GAGVSQSPRYKVAKRGQDVALRCDPISGHVSLFWYQQALGQGPEFLTYFQNEAQLDKSGLPSDRFFAERPEGSVSTLKIQRTQQEDSAVYLCASSLSGSPPDTQYFGPGTRLTVL.

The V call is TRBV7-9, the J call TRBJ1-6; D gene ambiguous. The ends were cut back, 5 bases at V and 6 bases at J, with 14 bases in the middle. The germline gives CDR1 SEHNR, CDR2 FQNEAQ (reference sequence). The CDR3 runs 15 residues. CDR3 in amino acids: CASSPRTESNSPLHF. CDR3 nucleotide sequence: TGTGCCAGCAGCCCAAGGACGGAGTCTAATTCACCCCTCCACTTT. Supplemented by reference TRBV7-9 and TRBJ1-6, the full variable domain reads DTGVSQNPRHKITKRGQNVTFRCDPISEHNRLYWYRQTLGQGPEFLTYFQNEAQLEKSRLLSDRFSAERPKGSFSTLEIQRTEQGDSAMYLCASSPRTESNSPLHFGNGTRLTVT.

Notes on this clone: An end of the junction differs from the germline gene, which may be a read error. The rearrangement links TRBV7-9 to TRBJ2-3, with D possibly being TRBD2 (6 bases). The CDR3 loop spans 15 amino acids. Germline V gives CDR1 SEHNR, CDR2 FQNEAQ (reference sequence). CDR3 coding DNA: TGTGCCAGCAGCTTTTCGCGGGGTTCCACAAATACGCAGTATTTT. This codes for CASSFSRGSTNTQYF.

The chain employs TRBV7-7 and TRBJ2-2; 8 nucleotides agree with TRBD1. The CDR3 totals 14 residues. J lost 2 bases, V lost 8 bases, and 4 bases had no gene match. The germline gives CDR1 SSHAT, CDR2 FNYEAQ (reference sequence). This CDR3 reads CASWAGGNTGELFF. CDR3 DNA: TGTGCCAGCTGGGCAGGGGGCAACACCGGGGAGCTGTTTTTT.